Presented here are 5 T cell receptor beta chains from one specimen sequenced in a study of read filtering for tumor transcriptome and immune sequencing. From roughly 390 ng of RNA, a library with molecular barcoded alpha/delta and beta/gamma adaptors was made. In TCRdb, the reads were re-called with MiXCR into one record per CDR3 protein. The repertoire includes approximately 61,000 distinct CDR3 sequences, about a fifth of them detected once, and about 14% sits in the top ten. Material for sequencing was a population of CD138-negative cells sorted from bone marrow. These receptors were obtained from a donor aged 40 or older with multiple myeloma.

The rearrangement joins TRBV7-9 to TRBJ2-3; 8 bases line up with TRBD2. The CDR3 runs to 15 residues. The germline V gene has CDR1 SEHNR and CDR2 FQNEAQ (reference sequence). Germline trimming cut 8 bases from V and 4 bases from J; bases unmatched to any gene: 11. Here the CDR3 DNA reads TGTGCCAGCGGGTTGGCCGGACTAGCTGCAGATACGCAGTATTTT. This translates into CASGLAGLAADTQYF.

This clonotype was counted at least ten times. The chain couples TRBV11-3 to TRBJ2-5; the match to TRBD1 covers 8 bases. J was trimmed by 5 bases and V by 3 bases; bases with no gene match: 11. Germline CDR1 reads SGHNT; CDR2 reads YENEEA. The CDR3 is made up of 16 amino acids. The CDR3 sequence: CASSLRGLTGVETQYF. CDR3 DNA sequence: TGTGCCAGCAGCTTGAGGGGATTGACAGGGGTCGAGACCCAGTACTTC.

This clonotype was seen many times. The CDR3 reads CSGRGGETQYF. Here the CDR3 DNA reads TGCAGCGGACGGGGGGGAGAGACCCAGTACTTC. This chain links TRBV29-1 with TRBJ2-5; 8 bases map to TRBD2. In germline, CDR1 is SQVTM, CDR2 ANQGSEA. CDR3 size: 11 residues. V trimming: 7 bases; J trimming: 4 bases; junction bases outside the gene matches: 2.

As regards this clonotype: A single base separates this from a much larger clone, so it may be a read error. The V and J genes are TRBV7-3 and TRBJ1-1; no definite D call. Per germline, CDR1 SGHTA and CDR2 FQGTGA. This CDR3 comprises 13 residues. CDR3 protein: CASSLQTNTGAFF. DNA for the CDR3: TGTGCCAGCAGCTTACAAACGAACACTGGAGCTTTCTTT.

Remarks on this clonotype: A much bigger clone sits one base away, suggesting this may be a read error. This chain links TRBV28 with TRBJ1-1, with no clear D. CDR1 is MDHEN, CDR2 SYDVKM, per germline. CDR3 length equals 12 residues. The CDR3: CAISPQNTEAFF. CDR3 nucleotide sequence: TGTGCCATCAGTCCACAGAACACTGAAGCTTTCTTT.